One T cell receptor beta chain is described in this entry. The junction had 1 base not matched to a gene; V was cut back by 2 bases and J by 4 bases. The germline V gene has CDR1 SSHAT and CDR2 FNYEAQ (reference sequence). CDR3 size: 15 residues. This sample was included in a study of patients and donors after allogeneic stem cell transplantation. TCRdb reanalysed the RT-PCR reads using MiXCR and keeps one entry per CDR3 protein. The sample holds about 230,000 distinct CDR3 sequences, around an eighth seen once. The rearrangement links TRBV7-7 to TRBJ1-4, with TRBD1 matching over 10 bases. Input material: blood, either unsorted or a sorted T cell fraction (not recorded which). The sequence came from a human donor who was either an allogeneic HSCT recipient or a stem cell or donor lymphocyte infusion donor (not recorded which). It is not recorded whose cells these are; they may come from a transplant donor. The CDR3 here is CASSLRTGGNEKLFF. Written as DNA, the CDR3 is TGTGCCAGCAGCTTAAGGACAGGGGGTAATGAAAAACTGTTTTTT. The full variable domain, completed using reference TRBV7-7 and TRBJ1-4, is GAGVSQSPRYKVTKRGQDVTLRCDPISSHATLYWYQQALGQGPEFLTYFNYEAQPDKSGLPSDRFSAERPEGSISTLTIQRTEQRDSAMYRCASSLRTGGNEKLFFGSGTQLSVL.